The following is a T cell receptor (beta chain) sequence with its context. Its antigen is as yet unknown. These data are taken from a study of follicular helper T cells after annual influenza vaccination. Study-wide context: Some donors were sampled over the 2013-2014, 2014-2015 and 2015-2016 vaccinations. Study conclusions and caveats: Plasmablast frequency change correlated with clonality change in ICOS+CD38+ cTfh.

Germline assignment: CDR1 SGHRS and CDR2 YFSETQ. V gave up 5 bases and J gave up 7 bases; unmatched junction bases: 3. This CDR3 comprises 12 residues. The time point was: 2015-2016 season, pre-vaccination. Here immunoSEQ multiplex PCR was the method, and the copy in TCRdb shows in-frame clones only, minus some. The sample yields roughly 5,100 clones, 80% to 85% seen once. This clonotype was obtained from an adult who received the influenza vaccine. The rearrangement joins TRBV5-1 to TRBJ2-1, with 7 bases that match TRBD2. This material consisted of CXCR5- memory CD4+ T cells sorted from blood, taken on the day of influenza vaccination. The CDR3 coding sequence is TGCGCCAGCAGGAGGGAGGGGAATGAGCAGTTCTTC. This gives the protein CASRREGNEQFF.